This T cell receptor beta chain was sequenced in a study of regulatory T cells in long-lasting Graves disease. Study observations and caveats: Favored usage of TRBV28, TRBJ1-2 and TRBJ2-5 was recorded in persistent disease. Persistent Graves' cases showed lower TCR diversity than newly diagnosed cases.

This CDR3 contains 14 residues. CDR1 and CDR2 from the germline V gene are MNHEY and SMNVEV (reference sequence). V lost 5 bases to trimming and J lost 9 bases; unmatched junction nucleotides: 6. Combining iRepertoire HTBI primers with Arm-PCR of CDR3 regions, the authors built TCR beta libraries. MiXCR, applied by TCRdb to the multiplex PCR reads, yields one record per CDR3 protein. The sample holds under 250,000 distinct CDR3 sequences, roughly a fifth seen once. As regards this clonotype: What it binds is unknown.

As to time point: newly diagnosed GD, antithyroid drugs for less than 3 months. The TCR library was prepared using RNA isolated from PBMCs. The same sample was also studied in work on T cells in Graves' hyperthyroidism and ophthalmopathy.

The sequenced sample was peripheral blood mononuclear cells (PBMCs), obtained at new diagnosis, from a patient treated with antithyroid drugs. This sequence originates from a woman aged 30 to 39 with Graves disease. The chain employs TRBV27 and TRBJ1-4; 10 bases map to TRBD1. CDR3 sequence reads: CASSPTGQGKKLFF. CDR3 DNA sequence: TGTGCCAGCAGTCCGACGGGACAGGGGAAAAAACTGTTTTTT.